These T cell receptor beta chains were read from a single sample in a study of blood T cell repertoires in COVID-19. Produced via immunoSEQ multiplex PCR; TCRdb's table is partial and in-frame only. The data hold 250,000 to 300,000 clones, with around 86% observed a single time. The sequencing input was peripheral blood. The receptor source for this set is a woman between 40 and 50 years old who had recovered from COVID-19. The CDR3 runs from the conserved cysteine through the conserved F or W. The D gene is left open where the match is weak. Rows give clone size only sometimes, using once, few, many, or a class for an expanded clone.

TRBJ2-1,TRBD2,TRBV9,15,-,TGTGCCAGCAGCGTTCTGGCGGGGGTTAACAATGAGCAGTTCTTC,CASSVLAGVNNEQFF
TRBJ2-3,TRBD2,TRBV3-1/TRBV3-2,15,-,TGTGCCAGCAGCCCGCTAGCGGGGGGCCTCGATACGCAGTATTTT,CASSPLAGGLDTQYF
TRBJ1-2,-,TRBV4-1,15,few,TGCGCCAGCAGCCTACCGACAGCCTCTAACTATGGCTACACCTTC,CASSLPTASNYGYTF
TRBJ2-1,-,TRBV6-5,14,-,TGTGCCAGCCATGACTGGAGCTCCTACAATGAGCAGTTCTTC,CASHDWSSYNEQFF
TRBJ2-1,TRBD1,TRBV7-2,14,many,TGTGCCAGCAGCTTAAGGAGACAGGGGAATGAGCAGTTCTTC,CASSLRRQGNEQFF
TRBJ1-5,TRBD1,TRBV5-6,16,-,TGTGCCAGCAAACTAAACAGGGGAGTTGGCAATCAGCCCCAGCATTTT,CASKLNRGVGNQPQHF
TRBJ1-2,TRBD1,TRBV2,15,-,TGTGCCAGCACCGGGACAGGGGTTTATATCTATGGCTACACCTTC,CASTGTGVYIYGYTF
TRBJ2-7,-,TRBV2,12,-,TGTGCCAGCACCCAGGGTTCCTACGAGCAGTACTTC,CASTQGSYEQYF
TRBJ1-1,TRBD1,TRBV4-1,12,-,TGCGCCAGCAGGACAGGGGGCACTGAAGCTTTCTTT,CASRTGGTEAFF
TRBJ1-1,TRBD1,TRBV6-5,14,few,TGTGCCAGCAGTTACACAGGGGGGGGCACTGAAGCTTTCTTT,CASSYTGGGTEAFF
TRBJ1-2,-,TRBV19,13,once,TGTGCCAGTAGTATCTGGAGCAACTATGGCTACACCTTC,CASSIWSNYGYTF
TRBJ1-2,TRBD1,TRBV19,15,-,TGTGCCAGTAGTATAACCGGGACAGCTAACTATGGCTACACCTTC,CASSITGTANYGYTF